This T cell receptor beta chain was captured by sequencing in a study of T-cell reconstitution after alpha-beta-depleted transplantation in children. Many counts were recorded for this clonotype. Preparation of the TCRbeta library involved a method that used unique molecular identifiers. TCRdb independently ran MiXCR on the PCR reads; one entry per CDR3 protein. The sample holds 490,000 or so distinct CDR3 sequences, over 9.5% seen once. Trimming cost V 4 bases and J 7 bases; bases outside gene matches: 12. The CDR3 totals 16 residues. Germline lookup yields CDR1 SGHRS and CDR2 YFSETQ. This specimen consisted of PBMCs, obtained before TCRalphabeta/CD19-depleted stem cell transplant. This sequence was found in a child aged 2 to 9 with inherited bone marrow failure, due to receive a stem cell transplant. This sequence joins TRBV5-1 and TRBJ2-1, with 9 bases that match TRBD1. CDR3 sequence (DNA): TGCGCCAGCAGCCTCCTGTGGGACAGGGTCGGGAATGAGCAGTTCTTC. Amino acids: CASSLLWDRVGNEQFF.